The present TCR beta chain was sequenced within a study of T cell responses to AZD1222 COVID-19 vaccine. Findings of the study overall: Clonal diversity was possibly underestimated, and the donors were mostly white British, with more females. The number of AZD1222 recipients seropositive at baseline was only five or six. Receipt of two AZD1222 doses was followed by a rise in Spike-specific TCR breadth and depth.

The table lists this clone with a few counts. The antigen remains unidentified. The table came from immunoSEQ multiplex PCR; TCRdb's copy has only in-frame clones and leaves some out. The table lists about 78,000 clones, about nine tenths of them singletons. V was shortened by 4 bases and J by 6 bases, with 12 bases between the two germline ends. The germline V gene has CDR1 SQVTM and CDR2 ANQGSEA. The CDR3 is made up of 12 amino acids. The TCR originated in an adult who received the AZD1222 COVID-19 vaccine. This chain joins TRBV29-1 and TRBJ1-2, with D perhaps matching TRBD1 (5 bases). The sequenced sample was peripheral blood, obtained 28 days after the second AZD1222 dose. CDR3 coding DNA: TGCAGCGTTGCATGGCAGGGCGATGGCTACACCTTC. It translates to CSVAWQGDGYTF.